What follows are 21 T cell receptor beta chains derived from one specimen sequenced in a study of CD8+ T cells in alopecia areata. As the sequencing template, cDNA was produced by extracting RNA and reverse transcribing it. The protocol was immunoSEQ multiplex PCR, while the TCRdb copy is restricted to in-frame clones and leaves out a portion. There are 90,000 to 120,000 clones in the sample; roughly 89% occur only once, and roughly 23% lies in the top ten. As for treatment: oral pan-JAK inhibitor, 5-10 mg twice daily. Here the sequenced sample was CD8+ T cells sorted from blood, taken at week 24, from a patient treated with tofacitinib. The receptors were gathered from a human donor with alopecia areata.

V is TRBV4-1 and J is TRBJ2-7; TRBD1 matches at 8 bases. After removal of 0 bases from V and 4 bases from J, the junction contained 8 bases not matched to a gene. CDR1 is MGHRA and CDR2 is YSYEKL in the germline V gene. The CDR3 covers 16 residues. The CDR3 region is CASSQDDRTGGYEQYF. The CDR3 DNA sequence: TGCGCCAGCAGCCAAGATGATCGAACAGGGGGTTACGAGCAGTACTTC.

This clone was observed a single time. The rearrangement joins TRBV11-3 to TRBJ2-1; the match to TRBD2 covers 16 bases. With V trimmed by 1 base and J by 8 bases, 11 bases remained unmatched. Germline V gives CDR1 SGHNT, CDR2 YENEEA. This CDR3 is 19 amino acids long. The CDR3 loop reads CASSLVPGTSGGALDEQFF. In DNA, the CDR3 is TGTGCCAGCAGCTTAGTCCCTGGGACTAGCGGGGGGGCATTAGATGAGCAGTTCTTC.

V usage is TRBV4-3 and J usage is TRBJ2-3; D could derive from TRBD1 or TRBD2 (5 bases each). CDR1 is LGHNA and CDR2 is YSLEER in the germline V gene. Trimming took off 0 bases at V and 4 bases at J, with 17 bases between the two ends. This CDR3 is 17 amino acids long. DNA of the CDR3: TGCGCCAGCAGCCAAGATCGGGGCGGCCGGTCGGCAGATACGCAGTATTTT. It yields the protein CASSQDRGGRSADTQYF.

This chain links TRBV5-6 with TRBJ1-2; D call uncertain. The CDR3 loop spans 16 amino acids. Trimming took off 2 bases at V and 1 base at J, with 15 bases between the two ends. Germline loops: CDR1 SGHDT, CDR2 YYEEEE. CDR3 loop: CASSFFPEEDNYGYTF. In DNA form, the CDR3 reads TGTGCCAGCAGCTTCTTCCCGGAAGAGGATAACTATGGCTACACCTTC. The entire variable domain, with the rest obtained from reference TRBV5-6 and TRBJ1-2, is as follows: DAGVTQSPTHLIKTRGQQVTLRCSPKSGHDTVSWYQQALGQGPQFIFQYYEEEERQRGNFPDRFSGHQFPNYSSELNVNALLLGDSALYLCASSFFPEEDNYGYTFGSGTRLTVV.

The V call is TRBV5-1, the J call TRBJ2-7; 7 nucleotides match TRBD2. The CDR3 spans 15 residues. The J segment lost 4 bases and the V segment lost 3 bases, leaving 10 bases of the junction unmatched. CDR1 is SGHRS, CDR2 YFSETQ, per germline. In nucleotides, the CDR3 is TGCGCCAGCAGCTATACAGCGGGATATTTGTACGAGCAGTACTTC. It translates to CASSYTAGYLYEQYF.

The rearrangement uses TRBV4-1 and TRBJ2-3, with D perhaps TRBD2 (6 bases). The CDR3 consists of 16 residues. Between the trimmed V and J ends, which lost 1 base and 0 bases, there was a span of 11 bases. The germline CDR1 and CDR2 sequences are MGHRA and YSYEKL. In DNA, the CDR3 is TGCGCCAGCAGCCAAGTTCGCGGGGCTAGCACAGATACGCAGTATTTT. Its translation is CASSQVRGASTDTQYF.

A word on this clone: With only one base between it and a far larger clone, this is likely a read error. The identical CDR3 is also encoded by other nucleotide sequences in the sample. The chain has TRBV13 and TRBJ1-2; 8 bases are a match to TRBD1. V lost 5 bases and J lost 5; bases outside the gene matches: 10. CDR3 length: 15 residues. The germline V gene has CDR1 PRHDT and CDR2 FYEKMQ (reference sequence). The DNA for the CDR3 is TGTGCCAGCAGCCAAGATAGGACAGGGCAATATGGCTACACCTTC. Translated, it gives CASSQDRTGQYGYTF.

The chain links TRBV4-2 to TRBJ2-2, with D perhaps TRBD2 (5 bases). The germline CDR1 and CDR2 sequences are LGHNA and YNFKEQ. The ends were cut back, 0 bases at V and 3 bases at J, with 11 bases in the middle. The CDR3 has 16 residues. The CDR3 region has the DNA TGTGCCAGCAGCCAAGAAGAGGGCGGGTACACCGGGGAGCTGTTTTTT. Encoded protein: CASSQEEGGYTGELFF.

This chain connects TRBV27 to TRBJ1-6; 9 bases match TRBD1. Germline trimming cut 8 bases from V and 8 bases from J; bases unmatched to any gene: 7. The germline CDR1 and CDR2 sequences are MNHEY and SMNVEV (reference sequence). The CDR3 extends over 14 amino acids. The CDR3 sequence: CASGLTGGHSPLHF. CDR3 sequence (DNA): TGTGCCAGCGGCCTGACAGGGGGTCATTCACCCCTCCACTTT.

This clone appeared once. The rearrangement links TRBV6-6 to TRBJ1-2; perhaps TRBD1 as D (5 bases). V lost 5 bases to trimming and J lost 2 bases, with 12 bases between them. CDR3 length: 14 amino acids. In germline, CDR1 is MNHNY, CDR2 SVGAGI (reference sequence). The CDR3 DNA reads TGTGCCAGCAGTCCCTCCTGGGGGAACTATGGCTACACCTTC. It is translated as CASSPSWGNYGYTF.

The chain couples TRBV7-9 to TRBJ2-1, with TRBD1 matching over 7 bases. Germline trimming cut 5 bases from V and 2 bases from J; bases unmatched to any gene: 6. Germline-derived CDR1 and CDR2 are SEHNR and FQNEAQ (reference sequence). This CDR3 has 15 residues. This chain's CDR3 is CASSQTGYPYNEQFF. Written as DNA, the CDR3 is TGTGCCAGCAGCCAGACAGGGTACCCCTACAATGAGCAGTTCTTC.

The rearrangement uses TRBV13 and TRBJ2-1; D is unclear. The CDR3 is 15 residues long. Germline V gene sequence: CDR1 PRHDT, CDR2 FYEKMQ (reference sequence). Trimming left V 1 base short and J 8 bases short, with 15 bases between. The CDR3 region is CASSLDRVSLDEQFF. CDR3 DNA sequence: TGTGCCAGCAGCTTAGATCGGGTTAGCTTAGATGAGCAGTTCTTC.

This clone occurred a few times. The chain employs TRBV28 and TRBJ2-5; 11 nucleotides align to TRBD2. Trimming at V came to 5 bases and at J to 2 bases, leaving 7 bases not matched to a gene. Germline V gene lookup returns CDR1 MDHEN and CDR2 SYDVKM. The CDR3 consists of 16 residues. The CDR3 DNA is TGTGCCAGCAGTCTGGAGACTAGCGGGGTGCAAGAGACCCAGTACTTC. Translated, it gives CASSLETSGVQETQYF.

The rearrangement uses TRBV15 and TRBJ2-3, with D possibly matching TRBD1 (6 bases). Germline CDR1 reads LNHNV; CDR2 reads YYDKDF (reference sequence). The V end was cut by 5 bases, the J end by 6 bases, with 12 bases between. This CDR3 has 13 amino acids. The DNA for the CDR3 is TGTGCCACCAGCCTGGGTAGGGGGGATACGCAGTATTTT. It translates to CATSLGRGDTQYF.

The chain has TRBV27 and TRBJ1-5, with TRBD1 matching over 7 bases. CDR3 length: 17 residues. Germline CDR1 reads MNHEY; CDR2 reads SMNVEV (reference sequence). V trimming: 6 bases; J trimming: 6 bases; junction bases outside the gene matches: 17. The CDR3 nucleotides read TGTGCCAGCAGCGAGGGGGCAGGGACTGGGTTGGGTCAGCCCCAGCATTTT. It is translated as CASSEGAGTGLGQPQHF.

This clone was observed a few times. The rearrangement joins TRBV4-2 to TRBJ2-7; 8 bases are shared with TRBD2. The V gene's germline CDR1 is LGHNA and CDR2 YNFKEQ. V shed 0 bases, J shed 2 bases, and the junction held 6 bases outside the gene matches. CDR3 length: 16 amino acids. The CDR3 spells CASSQEISGAPYEQYF. The CDR3 DNA is TGTGCCAGCAGCCAAGAAATTAGCGGGGCCCCCTACGAGCAGTACTTC.

Worth noting for this clone: A junction end diverges from the germline sequence, so it may reflect a read error. The chain joins TRBV7-9 to TRBJ1-2, with D perhaps TRBD1 (5 bases). This CDR3 spans 16 amino acids. Germline V lookup: CDR1 SEHNR, CDR2 FQNEAQ (reference sequence). The CDR3 sequence: CASSLAPGTLNYGYTF. CDR3 in DNA: TGTGCCAGCAGTTTAGCCCCAGGGACCCTAAACTATGGCTACACCTTC.

The J gene is TRBJ2-7, the V gene TRBV5-1, with 7 nucleotides matching TRBD1. The V segment lost 1 base and the J segment 5 bases; nucleotides outside the gene matches: 6. The germline V gene has CDR1 SGHRS and CDR2 YFSETQ. There are 14 residues in the CDR3. CDR3 region: CASSLTTGIDEQYF. As DNA, the CDR3 is TGCGCCAGCAGCTTGACGACAGGGATCGACGAGCAGTACTTC.

This clone was recorded once. The genes are TRBV14 and TRBJ2-7; 8 bases align to TRBD1. Trimming at V came to 0 bases and at J to 2 bases, leaving 6 bases not matched to a gene. There are 16 residues in the CDR3. CDR1 and CDR2 from the germline V gene are SGHDN and FVKESK. The CDR3: CASSQETGDSTYEQYF. Written as DNA, the CDR3 is TGTGCCAGCAGCCAAGAGACAGGGGACAGTACCTACGAGCAGTACTTC.

V usage is TRBV7-9 and J usage is TRBJ1-2; TRBD1 aligns across 7 bases. CDR3 size: 14 residues. Germline values: CDR1 SEHNR, CDR2 FQNEAQ (reference sequence). V lost 3 bases and J lost 8; bases outside the gene matches: 9. CDR3 region: CASSFGTATGGYTF. The CDR3 nucleotides are TGTGCCAGCAGCTTTGGGACAGCGACAGGAGGCTACACCTTC.

This rearrangement joins TRBV27 to TRBJ2-7, with 10 bases lining up with TRBD1. Trimming took 5 bases from V and 3 from J; bases not matched to a gene: 4. There are 14 residues in the CDR3. The germline V gene encodes CDR1 MNHEY and CDR2 SMNVEV (reference sequence). CDR3 DNA: TGTGCCAGCAGTCCGGGGACAGGGGTCTACGAGCAGTACTTC. This translates into CASSPGTGVYEQYF.